The 21 T cell receptor beta chains below come from one sample, sequenced in a study of T cells after yellow fever vaccination. TCRdb passed the 5' RACE reads through MiXCR, listing each CDR3 protein once. Among roughly 500,000 distinct CDR3 sequences listed, 15% to 20% were seen once. The input for sequencing was PBMCs, taken 15 days after the yellow fever booster vaccination. Receptors originate from a man aged 30 to 45 who received the YFV17D yellow fever vaccine.

This clonotype has just a few counts. This chain links TRBV3-1 with TRBJ2-2, with D perhaps TRBD1 or TRBD2 (5 bases each). The V gene lost 3 bases and the J gene lost 6 bases, with 17 bases spanning the gap. The germline V gene has CDR1 LGHDT and CDR2 YNNKEL (reference sequence). CDR3 length: 16 residues. The DNA for the CDR3 is TGTGCCAGCAGCCAGCCGGGACGCGTCTTCGCCGGGGAGCTGTTTTTT. Its translation: CASSQPGRVFAGELFF.

The gene calls are TRBV4-3 and TRBJ2-1, with 9 bases matching TRBD2. Germline assignment: CDR1 LGHNA and CDR2 YSLEER. The V segment lost 0 bases and the J segment 9 bases; nucleotides outside the gene matches: 15. The CDR3 has 18 amino acids. The CDR3 here is CASSQDDWRSSGRTEQFF. In nucleotides, the CDR3 is TGCGCCAGCAGCCAAGATGATTGGCGGTCCAGCGGGAGGACTGAGCAGTTCTTC.

In DNA form, the CDR3 reads TGTGCCAGCAGCTTAGGTGCAGGGGAGGATACGCAGTATTTT. This translates into CASSLGAGEDTQYF. The chain couples TRBV7-9 to TRBJ2-3, with D possibly being TRBD1 (6 bases). The germline V gene encodes CDR1 SEHNR and CDR2 FQNEAQ (reference sequence). Trimming took off 1 base at V and 6 bases at J, with 11 bases between the two ends. The CDR3 spans 14 residues.

V gene TRBV11-2 combines with J gene TRBJ2-3; possible D gene TRBD1, 7 bases. Germline V gene lookup returns CDR1 SGHAT and CDR2 FQNNGV. There are 15 residues in the CDR3. V lost 1 base, J lost 9 bases, and 17 bases lay in between. Here the CDR3 reads CASSLVVSSGGTQYF. In DNA, the CDR3 is TGTGCCAGCAGCTTAGTAGTTTCCTCAGGGGGGACGCAGTATTTT.

The J gene is TRBJ2-2, the V gene TRBV19, with TRBD1 matching over 7 bases. With V trimmed by 6 bases and J by 4 bases, 14 bases remained unmatched. The CDR3 loop spans 17 amino acids. Germline CDR1 and CDR2: LNHDA and SQIVND (reference sequence). The CDR3 sequence is CASSRRGLAKSTGELFF. Here the CDR3 DNA reads TGTGCCAGTAGCCGAAGGGGGCTCGCCAAAAGCACCGGGGAGCTGTTTTTT.

This clonotype was counted between two and nine times. CDR3 DNA: TGCGCCAGCAGCCACCCGGGACAGGGGGCGCGGACTGAAGCTTTCTTT. Translation: CASSHPGQGARTEAFF. The chain joins TRBV4-3 to TRBJ1-1; 12 bases agree with TRBD1. The CDR3 extends over 16 amino acids. With V trimmed by 3 bases and J by 5 bases, 7 bases remained unmatched. Germline V gene sequence: CDR1 LGHNA, CDR2 YSLEER.

This clonotype appeared many times. The chain recombines TRBV7-2 with TRBJ2-1; D not resolved. The ends were cut back, 3 bases at V and 7 bases at J, with 7 bases in the middle. The germline CDR1 and CDR2 sequences are SGHTA and FQGNSA. This CDR3 has 12 residues. The CDR3 bases are TGTGCCAGCAGCTTGGACGGGAATGAGCAGTTCTTC. This translates into CASSLDGNEQFF.

The chain's CDR3 is CSASAVERRSTDTQYF. CDR3 in DNA: TGCAGTGCGTCCGCGGTCGAGCGGAGAAGCACAGATACGCAGTATTTT. The V gene is TRBV20-1, the J gene TRBJ2-3; tentative D call: TRBD2 (5 bases). The CDR3 length is 16 residues. The germline V and J ends were trimmed by 6 bases and 0 bases, with 19 bases remaining between them. CDR1 and CDR2 (germline): DFQATT, SNEGSKA (reference sequence).

The rearrangement joins TRBV7-2 to TRBJ2-7, with 11 positions matching TRBD2. Germline V lookup: CDR1 SGHTA, CDR2 FQGNSA. V shed 5 bases, J shed 4 bases, and the junction held 4 bases outside the gene matches. This CDR3 contains 14 residues. The CDR3, as DNA: TGTGCCAGCAGCCAGACTAGCGGGAAATACGAGCAGTACTTC. Its translation: CASSQTSGKYEQYF.

This sequence joins TRBV20-1 and TRBJ2-2; D could derive from TRBD1 or TRBD2 (6 bases each). V shed 2 bases and J shed 5 bases, with 15 bases lying between them. The CDR3 runs 15 residues. Germline assignment: CDR1 DFQATT and CDR2 SNEGSKA (reference sequence). CDR3: CSARRGGPRTGELFF. The CDR3 nucleotides read TGCAGTGCTAGACGTGGGGGGCCTCGAACCGGGGAGCTGTTTTTT.

The sample holds many counts of this clonotype. V gene TRBV29-1 combines with J gene TRBJ2-1, with 8 bases aligning to TRBD2. Germline CDR1 is SQVTM and CDR2 is ANQGSEA. Germline trimming cut 3 bases from V and 9 bases from J; bases unmatched to any gene: 4. There are 12 residues in the CDR3. CDR3 sequence (DNA): TGCAGCGTTGAGGTCGGGAGGGCTGAGCAGTTCTTC. Translating it yields CSVEVGRAEQFF.

The CDR3 DNA follows: TGTGCCAGCAGTCCGTCGTGGGGGGGAGGCACTGAAGCTTTCTTT. Its protein product is CASSPSWGGGTEAFF. This chain uses TRBV6-1 with TRBJ1-1, with a weak D call TRBD1 (5 bases). Germline V gives CDR1 MNHNS, CDR2 SASEGT. V dropped 5 bases and J dropped 4 bases, with 17 bases sitting between them. This CDR3 comprises 15 residues.

A few counts support this clonotype. CDR3 sequence: CASSPGLAGLSSYNEQFF. CDR3 nucleotides: TGTGCCAGCAGCCCGGGACTAGCGGGTCTAAGCTCCTACAATGAGCAGTTCTTC. This chain joins TRBV3-1 and TRBJ2-1, with 12 bases that match TRBD2. Trimming at V came to 4 bases and at J to 0 bases, leaving 7 bases not matched to a gene. The germline V gene has CDR1 LGHDT and CDR2 YNNKEL (reference sequence). The CDR3 totals 18 residues.

This clonotype was seen more than once but under ten times. J is TRBJ2-5 and V is TRBV4-2; 7 bases match TRBD2. The CDR3 consists of 17 residues. CDR1 LGHNA and CDR2 YNFKEQ come from the germline V gene. V shed 4 bases and J 5 bases; nucleotides not matched to a gene: 16. The CDR3 spells CASSPGYGRTSSETQYF. CDR3 bases: TGTGCCAGCAGCCCCGGCTATGGGAGGACTAGTAGCGAGACCCAGTACTTC.

This chain connects TRBV12-3 or TRBV12-4 to TRBJ2-1, with D perhaps TRBD2 (6 bases). V was cut by 5 bases and J by 4 bases, with 21 bases left in between. The CDR3 is 17 amino acids. CDR3 sequence (DNA): TGTGCCAGCAGTCCCCCACCCGGTAGCGGCGCTTACAATGAGCAGTTCTTC. Its protein is CASSPPPGSGAYNEQFF.

This clonotype has more than one count but fewer than ten. The gene calls are TRBV20-1 and TRBJ2-5; D gene unclear. This CDR3 spans 12 amino acids. V was cut by 3 bases and J by 7 bases, with 12 bases left in between. The V gene's germline CDR1 is DFQATT and CDR2 SNEGSKA (reference sequence). The CDR3 DNA sequence: TGCAGTGCTAGGCTCCCCGGCGGGACCCAGTACTTC. Translated, it gives CSARLPGGTQYF.

Details on this clonotype: An end of the junction differs from the germline gene, which may be a read error. The chain joins TRBV29-1 to TRBJ2-7; TRBD2 matches at 7 bases. CDR3 length: 14 residues. The germline V gene encodes CDR1 SQVTM and CDR2 ANQGSEA. As DNA, the CDR3 is TGCAGCGTTGCCAGCGGGGTACATTATTACGGGCAGTACTTC. Protein product: CSVASGVHYYGQYF.

There are a few counts of this clonotype. This chain uses TRBV5-6 with TRBJ2-1; 11 bases are a match to TRBD2. Losses at the gene ends were 5 bases for V and 7 bases for J; bases not matched to a gene: 8. CDR3 size: 15 residues. Germline loops: CDR1 SGHDT, CDR2 YYEEEE. The CDR3 loop is CASRSIGLAGNEQFF. DNA for the CDR3: TGTGCCAGCAGATCGATCGGACTAGCGGGTAATGAGCAGTTCTTC.

This chain uses TRBV7-2 with TRBJ1-3; 10 nucleotides match TRBD1. In germline, CDR1 is SGHTA, CDR2 FQGNSA. The CDR3 runs 15 residues. Trimming at V came to 5 bases and at J to 8 bases, leaving 9 bases not matched to a gene. CDR3 coding DNA: TGTGCCAGCAGCCCTCGACAGGGGGCGGTGGACACCATATATTTT. It codes for CASSPRQGAVDTIYF.

The J gene is TRBJ2-3, the V gene TRBV6-1; no clear D. CDR1 and CDR2 (germline): MNHNS, SASEGT. There are 14 residues in the CDR3. V gave up 0 bases and J gave up 0 bases, with 4 bases separating them. Written as DNA, the CDR3 is TGTGCCAGCAGTGAAGCCGTGAGCACAGATACGCAGTATTTT. Residues: CASSEAVSTDTQYF.

This clonotype was observed a few times. The chain employs TRBV5-1 and TRBJ1-4, with D unresolved. The CDR3 has 18 amino acids. Germline V gene data show CDR1 as SGHRS and CDR2 as YFSETQ. Trimming shortened V by 2 bases and J by 0 bases, and 17 bases separated the two germline ends. The CDR3 spells CASSFRPLALATNEKLFF. Written as DNA, the CDR3 is TGCGCCAGCAGCTTTAGGCCCCTGGCCCTTGCAACTAATGAAAAACTGTTTTTT.